These 19 T cell receptor beta chains originate from one sample sequenced in a study of T cell repertoires in cytomegalovirus infection. One entry per CDR3 protein results from TCRdb running MiXCR on the reads. The sample lists fewer than 200,000 distinct CDR3 sequences, roughly 9% seen once, with roughly 5.1% in the top ten. Specimen: PBMCs. The source of these receptors is a human donor in good health (CMV status not recorded). Some clones in this sample may be carry-over from other donors' samples.

This clonotype was observed a handful of times. This rearrangement joins TRBV20-1 to TRBJ1-5; weak D call: TRBD1 (5 bases). The germline V gene encodes CDR1 DFQATT and CDR2 SNEGSKA (reference sequence). Trimming cost V 6 bases and J 5 bases, with 14 bases left between them. The CDR3 covers 13 residues. The chain's CDR3 is CSASDRFDQPQHF. The DNA for the CDR3 is TGCAGTGCGAGTGACAGATTCGATCAGCCCCAGCATTTT.

There are many counts of this clonotype. The V and J genes are TRBV12-3 or TRBV12-4 and TRBJ1-1, with D maybe TRBD1 (6 bases). CDR3 size: 12 residues. V shed 6 bases and J shed 7 bases, with 12 bases lying between them. CDR3 bases: TGTGCCAGCAGCCGTGGACAGATTGAAGCTTTCTTT. Protein: CASSRGQIEAFF.

This clonotype showed up many times. The rearrangement joins TRBV6-2 or TRBV6-3 to TRBJ2-1, with D possibly being TRBD1 (6 bases). CDR1 and CDR2 from the germline V gene are MNHEY and SVGEGT. V was trimmed by 7 bases and J by 7 bases, leaving 20 bases between them. There are 15 residues in the CDR3. The CDR3 sequence is CASNEGQGKGNEQFF. Here the CDR3 DNA reads TGTGCCAGCAACGAAGGCCAGGGGAAAGGTAATGAGCAGTTCTTC.

This clonotype was observed at least ten times. The chain employs TRBV27 and TRBJ1-4; no definite D call. CDR3 length: 16 amino acids. V lost 5 bases and J 0 bases, leaving 13 bases between the germline ends. Germline-derived CDR1 and CDR2 are MNHEY and SMNVEV (reference sequence). The CDR3 DNA reads as TGTGCCAGCAGTCCCCGTCCCGGGGCAACTAATGAAAAACTGTTTTTT. Its translation: CASSPRPGATNEKLFF.

This clonotype was counted ten times or more. This rearrangement joins TRBV12-3 or TRBV12-4 to TRBJ1-1; 10 positions agree with TRBD1. The length of the CDR3 is 15 residues. With V trimmed by 5 bases and J by 4 bases, 7 bases remained unmatched. CDR3 sequence (DNA): TGTGCCAGCAGTCTAGGGACAGGGGCGGGCACTGAAGCTTTCTTT. Protein sequence: CASSLGTGAGTEAFF.

The chain employs TRBV7-8 and TRBJ2-5; TRBD2 agrees at 9 bases. The CDR3 spans 15 residues. The germline gives CDR1 SGHVS, CDR2 FQNEAQ. V gave up 5 bases and J gave up 4 bases; unmatched junction bases: 8. Here the CDR3 DNA reads TGTGCCAGCAGCCCGACCCTACTAGCGGGAGAGACCCAGTACTTC. Amino acids: CASSPTLLAGETQYF.

This clonotype was seen repeatedly, ten times or more. The V and J genes are TRBV25-1 and TRBJ1-5; D not certain. Trimming took 0 bases from V and 4 from J, leaving 10 bases between them. The V gene's germline CDR1 is MGHDK and CDR2 SYGVNS. The CDR3 covers 15 residues. The CDR3 bases are TGTGCCAGCAGTGAATACGGGCAGCCTAATCAGCCCCAGCATTTT. Translation gives CASSEYGQPNQPQHF.

This clonotype was counted at least ten times. The rearrangement links TRBV6-1 to TRBJ1-5; D gene ambiguous. The CDR3 is 13 amino acids. Germline V CDR1 and CDR2: MNHNS, SASEGT. Trimming took 6 bases from V and 3 from J, leaving 9 bases between them. CDR3 coding DNA: TGTGCCAGCAGGCCAGGATCCAATCAGCCCCAGCATTTT. It is translated as CASRPGSNQPQHF.

This clonotype turned up a few times. The chain recombines TRBV29-1 with TRBJ2-3; D possibly corresponds to TRBD2 (5 bases). Germline lookup yields CDR1 SQVTM and CDR2 ANQGSEA. With 0 bases removed from V and 4 bases from J, the gap between germline ends came to 8 bases. The CDR3 runs to 13 residues. CDR3 sequence (DNA): TGCAGCGTTGAAGAAGCGGTGGCAGATACGCAGTATTTT. Translated, it gives CSVEEAVADTQYF.

The CDR3 sequence is CASSWTGSNQPQHF. In nucleotides, the CDR3 is TGTGCCAGCAGTTGGACGGGTAGCAATCAGCCCCAGCATTTT. This chain links TRBV12-3 or TRBV12-4 with TRBJ1-5; D remains ambiguous. The CDR3 covers 14 residues. Between the trimmed V and J ends, which lost 4 bases and 0 bases, there was a span of 7 bases.

The chain carries TRBV20-1 and TRBJ1-1, with D uncertain. V was clipped by 3 bases and J by 2 bases, with 7 bases between them. The CDR3 sequence is 12 residues long. From germline, CDR1 is DFQATT and CDR2 SNEGSKA (reference sequence). The CDR3 DNA reads as TGCAGTGCTAGGAAAGTTAACACTGAAGCTTTCTTT. This codes for CSARKVNTEAFF.

This clonotype was recorded at least ten times. The CDR3 DNA sequence: TGTGCCAGCAGCTTCCCTGGAAAAGAGGGCAACACCGGGGAGCTGTTTTTT. Translated, it gives CASSFPGKEGNTGELFF. The V call is TRBV7-8, the J call TRBJ2-2; D possibly corresponds to TRBD2 (5 bases). The CDR3 loop spans 17 amino acids. The germline V gene has CDR1 SGHVS and CDR2 FQNEAQ. The germline V and J ends were trimmed by 3 bases and 2 bases, with 16 bases remaining between them.

The CDR3 region is CASSQGISGANVLTF. As DNA, the CDR3 is TGCGCCAGCAGCCAAGGTATCTCTGGGGCCAACGTCCTGACTTTC. The chain employs TRBV4-3 and TRBJ2-6; the D is unclear. Germline V lookup: CDR1 LGHNA, CDR2 YSLEER. CDR3 length equals 15 residues. V lost 1 base, J lost 0 bases, and 4 bases lay in between.

This clonotype was detected many times. V usage is TRBV29-1 and J usage is TRBJ1-3, with unresolved D. CDR3 size: 16 residues. Trimming shortened V by 3 bases and J by 6 bases, and 21 bases separated the two germline ends. CDR1 SQVTM and CDR2 ANQGSEA come from the germline V gene. CDR3 coding DNA: TGCAGCGTTGAGAGCGGTACCGGGCCAGCAAAAAACACCATATATTTT. This sequence encodes CSVESGTGPAKNTIYF.

The chain carries TRBV6-2 or TRBV6-3 and TRBJ2-7; the D is unclear. Deletions cut 5 bases from V and 5 bases from J, with 10 bases between. CDR1 MNHEY and CDR2 SVGEGT come from the germline V gene. The CDR3 runs 12 residues. The CDR3 DNA is TGTGCCAGCAGTCCCAGCGTCCACGAGCAGTACTTC. Translated, it gives CASSPSVHEQYF.

This chain links TRBV20-1 with TRBJ2-1; D may be TRBD2 (6 bases). Per germline, CDR1 DFQATT and CDR2 SNEGSKA (reference sequence). Trimming took off 0 bases at V and 2 bases at J, with 26 bases between the two ends. The CDR3 covers 20 residues. In nucleotides, the CDR3 is TGCAGTGCTAGAGATCGACCCCCGGGACTTTCAACATCCACCTACAATGAGCAGTTCTTC. Translated, it gives CSARDRPPGLSTSTYNEQFF.

As DNA, the CDR3 is TGTGCCAGCAAGACAGGGGGCTGGGACACTGAAGCTTTCTTT. This gives the protein CASKTGGWDTEAFF. The chain links TRBV13 to TRBJ1-1; TRBD1 aligns across 10 bases. The germline V gene encodes CDR1 PRHDT and CDR2 FYEKMQ (reference sequence). The J segment lost 3 bases and the V segment lost 7 bases, leaving 5 bases of the junction unmatched. The CDR3 covers 14 residues.

The V and J genes are TRBV5-6 and TRBJ1-1; tentatively, D is TRBD1 (6 bases). Germline V lookup: CDR1 SGHDT, CDR2 YYEEEE. V lost 2 bases, J lost 1 base, and 12 bases lay in between. This CDR3 is 15 amino acids long. The CDR3 loop reads CASSLRAGANTEAFF. The CDR3 nucleotides are TGTGCCAGCAGCTTAAGGGCAGGGGCGAACACTGAAGCTTTCTTT.

This clonotype showed up just a few times. The chain links TRBV28 to TRBJ2-1; D may correspond to TRBD1 or TRBD2 (5 bases each). Germline lookup yields CDR1 MDHEN and CDR2 SYDVKM. Trimming cost V 5 bases and J 10 bases, with 12 bases left between them. The CDR3 loop spans 12 amino acids. The chain's CDR3 is CASSRPGTEQFF. CDR3 coding DNA: TGTGCCAGCAGTCGGCCCGGGACCGAGCAGTTCTTC. Combining the CDR3 with reference TRBV28 and TRBJ2-1 gives the whole variable domain DVKVTQSSRYLVKRTGEKVFLECVQDMDHENMFWYRQDPGLGLRLIYFSYDVKMKEKGDIPEGYSVSREKKERFSLILESASTNQTSMYLCASSRPGTEQFFGPGTRLTVL.